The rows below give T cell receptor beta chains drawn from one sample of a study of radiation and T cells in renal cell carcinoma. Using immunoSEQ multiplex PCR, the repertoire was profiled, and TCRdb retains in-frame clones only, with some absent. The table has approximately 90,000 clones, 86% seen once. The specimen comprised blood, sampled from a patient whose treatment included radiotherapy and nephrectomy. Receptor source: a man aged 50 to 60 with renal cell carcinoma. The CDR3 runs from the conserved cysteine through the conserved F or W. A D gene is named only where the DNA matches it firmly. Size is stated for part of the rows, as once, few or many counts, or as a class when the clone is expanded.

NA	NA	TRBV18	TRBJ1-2	TGTGCCAGCTCATCCGGCGGGGACTATGGCTACACCTTC	CASSSGGDYGYTF
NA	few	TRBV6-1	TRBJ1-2	TGTGCCAGCAGACAATCGGCAACCCGGGGCTACACCTTC	CASRQSATRGYTF
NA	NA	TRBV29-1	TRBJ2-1	TGCAGCCCTCCGGGACACCCAAAGTTCTACAATGAGCAGTTCTTC	CSPPGHPKFYNEQFF
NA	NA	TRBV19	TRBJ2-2	TGTGCCAGTAGTATCGTGGGACTCGCCGGGGAGCTGTTTTTT	CASSIVGLAGELFF
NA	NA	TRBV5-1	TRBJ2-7	TGCGCCAGCAGCTTGATGGATGGGAAACCGGGGGAGCAGTACTTC	CASSLMDGKPGEQYF
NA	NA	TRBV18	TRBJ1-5	TGTGCCAGCTCACCGGGGGAGGATCAGCCCCAGCATTTT	CASSPGEDQPQHF
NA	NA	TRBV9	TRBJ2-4	TGTGCCAGCAGCGACAGGGCGAACATTCAGTACTTC	CASSDRANIQYF
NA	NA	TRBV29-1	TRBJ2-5	TGCAGCGTTGAATCCCTAGGACAGGGAGGGGAGACCCAGTACTTC	CSVESLGQGGETQYF
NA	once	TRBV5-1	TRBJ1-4	TGCGCCAGCAGCTTGGGGGAGACAGGACGTAATGAAAAACTGTTTTTT	CASSLGETGRNEKLFF
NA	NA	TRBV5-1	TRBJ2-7	TGCGCCAGCAGCTTGTCTACAGATACAGGGAACGAGCAGTACTTC	CASSLSTDTGNEQYF
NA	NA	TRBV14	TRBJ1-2	TGTGCCAGCAGCCAAGGGAGTTTCCACAGGACGGCTGGCTACACCTTC	CASSQGSFHRTAGYTF
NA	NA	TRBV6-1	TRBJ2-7	TGTGCCAGCAGTGGCCATCCAGGGTTTGGCTACGAGCAGTACTTC	CASSGHPGFGYEQYF
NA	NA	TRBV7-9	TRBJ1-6	TGTGCCAGCAGCTTAGGGGGGGCCGATTCACCCCTCCACTTT	CASSLGGADSPLHF
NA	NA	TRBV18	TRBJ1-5	TGTGCCAGCTCACCGGTAGCGGGCAGGGGAGTCCATCAGCCCCAGCATTTT	CASSPVAGRGVHQPQHF
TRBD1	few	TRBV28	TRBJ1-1	TGTGCCAGCAGACGGGACAGGGTGGGCACTGAAGCTTTCTTT	CASRRDRVGTEAFF
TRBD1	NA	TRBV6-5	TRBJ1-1	TGTGCCAGCAGTTACAGGACAGGGGAGAACACTGAAGCTTTCTTT	CASSYRTGENTEAFF
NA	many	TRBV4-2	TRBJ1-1	TGTGCCAGCAGCCAAGAGGATCCCGGACGGGCCGACTTAAAGAACACTGAAGCTTTCTTT	CASSQEDPGRADLKNTEAFF
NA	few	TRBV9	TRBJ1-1	TGTGCCAGCAGCCCCCCCGCACGGGGCCGGAACACTGAAGCTTTCTTT	CASSPPARGRNTEAFF
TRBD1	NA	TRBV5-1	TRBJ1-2	TGCGCCAGCAGCTTGGCTCAGGGGGCGCATAACTATGGCTACACCTTC	CASSLAQGAHNYGYTF
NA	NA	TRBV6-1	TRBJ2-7	TGTGCCAGCAGTGAAGGAGGCCCCACGGGGCAGTACTTC	CASSEGGPTGQYF
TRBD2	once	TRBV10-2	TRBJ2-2	TGCGCCAGCACCAAAACGCCTAGCGGGGGGTATGAACCCGGGGAGCTGTTTTTT	CASTKTPSGGYEPGELFF
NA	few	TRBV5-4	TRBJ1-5	TGTGCCAGCAGCTTGGCAGGGTCCGATCAGCCCCAGCATTTT	CASSLAGSDQPQHF
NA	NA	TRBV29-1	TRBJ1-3	TGCAGCGTTGGCCAGGCCTCTGGAAACACCATATATTTT	CSVGQASGNTIYF
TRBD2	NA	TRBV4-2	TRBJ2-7	TGTGCCAGCAGCCAAACGGGACTAGGCTCCTACGAGCAGTACTTC	CASSQTGLGSYEQYF
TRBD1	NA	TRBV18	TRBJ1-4	TGTGCCAGCTCACCTTGGGACAGCGTCGCCGGTCATGAAAAACTGTTTTTT	CASSPWDSVAGHEKLFF
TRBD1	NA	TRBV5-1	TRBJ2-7	TGCGCCAGCAGCAACCGGGACAGCCCGTCCTACGAGCAGTACTTC	CASSNRDSPSYEQYF
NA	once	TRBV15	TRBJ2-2	TGTGCCACCAGCAGAGAGTACAGGGCGAACACCGGGGAGCTGTTTTTT	CATSREYRANTGELFF
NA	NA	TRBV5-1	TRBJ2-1	TGCGCCAGCTCTCGGGCTAGGGAGTTCTTC	CASSRAREFF
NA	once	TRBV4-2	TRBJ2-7	TGTGCCAGCAGCCAAGGTCCCGAGGTTGGGGGGTACGAGCAGTACTTC	CASSQGPEVGGYEQYF
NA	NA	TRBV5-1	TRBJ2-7	TGCGCCAGCAGCTTGGAAGCTCCCGCCTACGAGCAGTACTTC	CASSLEAPAYEQYF
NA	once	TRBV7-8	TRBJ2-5	TGTGCCAGCAGCCCAAAAGCGACTAGTCTCGGGACCCAGTACTTC	CASSPKATSLGTQYF
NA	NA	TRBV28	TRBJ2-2	TGTGCCAGCATGACATATAACACCGGGGAGCTGTTTTTT	CASMTYNTGELFF
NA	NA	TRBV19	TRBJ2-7	TGTGCCAGTAGTATTTCCGGGGGCGGCTACGAGCAGTACTTC	CASSISGGGYEQYF
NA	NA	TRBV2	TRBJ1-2	TGTGCCAGCAGAAGACTCCAGGTGTTTAGGTCCTTC	CASRRLQVFRSF
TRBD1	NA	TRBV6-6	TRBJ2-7	TGTGCCAGCAGACCAGGACAGGGGGCAATTTACGAGCAGTACTTC	CASRPGQGAIYEQYF
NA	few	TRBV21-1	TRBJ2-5	TGTGCCAGCAGCAAACCCCCAGGCCGAGAGACCCAGTACTTC	CASSKPPGRETQYF
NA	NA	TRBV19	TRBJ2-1	TGTGCCAGTAAACCGGGGAGAGCACGTGCCAATGAGCAGTTCTTC	CASKPGRARANEQFF
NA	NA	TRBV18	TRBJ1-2	TGTGCCAGCTCACCAGTCAGGAGGTACGGCTACACCTTC	CASSPVRRYGYTF
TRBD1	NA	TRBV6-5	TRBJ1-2	TGTGCCAGCAGTTACCAGGACAGGGGCTATGGCTACACCTTC	CASSYQDRGYGYTF
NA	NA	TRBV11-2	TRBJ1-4	TGTGCCAGCAGCTTAGGTTATGGACACGGTGTAGCAAAACTGTTTTTT	CASSLGYGHGVAKLFF
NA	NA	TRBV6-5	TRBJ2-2	TGTGCCAGCAGAGGGGTCTCCGGGGAGCTGTTTTTT	CASRGVSGELFF
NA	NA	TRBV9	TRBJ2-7	TGTGCCAGCAGCCCCAGCGCCGACTCCTACGAGCAGTACTTC	CASSPSADSYEQYF
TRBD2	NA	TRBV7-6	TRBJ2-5	TGTGCCAGCAGCCCCCGGACTAGCGGGGGGGCCCAGTACTTC	CASSPRTSGGAQYF
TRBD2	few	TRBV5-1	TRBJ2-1	TGCGCCAGCAGCGGGGGGGACCTCGGGCCCCTCGGTGAGCAGTTCTTC	CASSGGDLGPLGEQFF
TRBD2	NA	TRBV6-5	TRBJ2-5	TGTGCCAGCAGTACCGGGCGGGGGGAGACCCAGTACTTC	CASSTGRGETQYF
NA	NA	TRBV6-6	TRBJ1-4	TGTGCCAGCACTTCCAGCCCAAATGAAAAACTGTTTTTT	CASTSSPNEKLFF